The next 21 T cell receptor beta chains were all read from a single sample in a study of molecular identifiers for immune sequencing clone quantification. From the PCR reads, TCRdb called clonotypes with MiXCR, one entry per CDR3 protein. The sample includes 85,000 to 95,000 distinct CDR3 sequences, around 19% of them seen just once. Sequencing was done on a sample of naive CD8+ T cells from blood, with Jurkat cell RNA spiked in. Regarding subset: FACS-sorted CD8+CD4-CCR7+CD45RA+ naive T cells. These receptors were taken from a human donor in good health. Some libraries in this study had Jurkat cell RNA spiked in.

The table lists this clonotype with many counts. The rearrangement uses TRBV7-9 and TRBJ2-7; 7 nucleotides line up with TRBD2. The CDR3 extends over 14 amino acids. The V segment lost 5 bases and the J segment 2 bases; nucleotides outside the gene matches: 6. CDR1 is SEHNR, CDR2 FQNEAQ, per germline (reference sequence). In DNA form, the CDR3 reads TGTGCCAGCAGCCCGCCTAGCGGTCCCTACGAGCAGTACTTC. Amino acid sequence: CASSPPSGPYEQYF.

As for this clonotype: A read error may account for a junction end that differs from germline. The chain is built from TRBV12-3 or TRBV12-4 and TRBJ1-6; unclear D gene. This CDR3 comprises 15 residues. The DNA of the CDR3 is TGTGCCAGCAATTTAGGGCACGCGGCTAGGTCACCCCTCCACTTT. It specifies CASNLGHAARSPLHF.

This clonotype was seen at least ten times. The chain uses TRBV27 and TRBJ2-7, with 7 bases matching TRBD2. J lost 0 bases, V lost 5 bases, and 7 bases had no gene match. The CDR3 contains 15 residues. CDR1 and CDR2 (germline): MNHEY, SMNVEV (reference sequence). The CDR3 DNA reads as TGTGCCAGCAGTAGTACTAGCGCCAACTCCTACGAGCAGTACTTC. This codes for CASSSTSANSYEQYF.

The V call is TRBV4-1, the J call TRBJ1-5; TRBD1 aligns across 9 bases. The V segment lost 1 base and the J segment 3 bases; nucleotides outside the gene matches: 10. Germline-derived CDR1 and CDR2 are MGHRA and YSYEKL. The CDR3 is 18 amino acids. CDR3 in DNA: TGCGCCAGCAGCCAAGCCGCCGGGACAGGGCATTACAATCAGCCCCAGCATTTT. Residues: CASSQAAGTGHYNQPQHF.

There are many counts of this clonotype. The rearrangement uses TRBV9 and TRBJ1-1, with TRBD1 as a possible D gene (5 bases). V gave up 5 bases and J gave up 2 bases, with 13 bases separating them. This CDR3 has 14 amino acids. Germline CDR1 reads SGDLS; CDR2 reads YYNGEE. In DNA form, the CDR3 reads TGTGCCAGCAGGCCGGGGACGGCTAACACTGAAGCTTTCTTT. This gives the protein CASRPGTANTEAFF.

At least ten counts were recorded for this clonotype. The CDR3 coding sequence is TGCGCCAGCAGCCTCTCGGGACAGGGTGTCTTCGAGCAGTTCTTC. Amino acids: CASSLSGQGVFEQFF. The V call is TRBV4-3, the J call TRBJ2-1; 9 bases are a match to TRBD1. V lost 4 bases, J lost 10 bases, and 11 bases stayed unmatched. Per germline, CDR1 LGHNA and CDR2 YSLEER. This CDR3 region has 15 residues.

With respect to this clonotype: This may be a read error: a much more frequent sequence differs by one nucleotide. In nucleotides, the CDR3 is TGTGCCAGCAGTGATAACCGGAACCCCGGAGTTCAGCAGTACTTC. Residues: CASSDNRNPGVQQYF. The chain recombines TRBV7-9 with TRBJ2-7; D is unresolved. Germline assignment: CDR1 SEHNR and CDR2 FQNEAQ (reference sequence). The CDR3 sequence is 15 residues long. The V end was cut by 6 bases, the J end by 8 bases, with 23 bases between.

This clonotype was detected many times. The genes are TRBV11-2 and TRBJ2-7; D not resolved. Germline V gene sequence: CDR1 SGHAT, CDR2 FQNNGV. Trimming cost V 1 base and J 5 bases, with 6 bases left between them. The CDR3 covers 12 residues. DNA of the CDR3: TGTGCCAGCAGCTTAGTTACGGACGAGCAGTACTTC. Translation gives CASSLVTDEQYF.

This clonotype was counted many times. Written as DNA, the CDR3 is TGTGCCTGGAGCCAAGGGGCCGGGCCAAACGGAGCTTTCTTT. Protein product: CAWSQGAGPNGAFF. The V call is TRBV30, the J call TRBJ1-1; D is perhaps TRBD1 (5 bases). CDR1 is GTSNPN and CDR2 is SVGIG in the germline V gene (reference sequence). Trimming stripped 3 bases from V and 10 bases from J, with 21 bases between. The CDR3 runs 14 residues.

The table lists this clonotype with a few counts. The chain joins TRBV5-1 to TRBJ2-6; TRBD1 matches at 8 bases. The V gene end was trimmed by 4 bases and the J gene end by 4 bases; junction bases not matched to a gene: 13. The CDR3 consists of 18 residues. Germline V gene sequence: CDR1 SGHRS, CDR2 YFSETQ. The CDR3 is CASSPGTGSTPGANVLTF. The CDR3 nucleotides are TGCGCCAGCAGCCCCGGGACAGGATCAACTCCCGGGGCCAACGTCCTGACTTTC. The full variable domain, with the rest looked up from reference TRBV5-1 and TRBJ2-6, is KAGVTQTPRYLIKTRGQQVTLSCSPISGHRSVSWYQQTPGQGLQFLFEYFSETQRNKGNFPGRFSGRQFSNSRSEMNVSTLELGDSALYLCASSPGTGSTPGANVLTFGAGSRLTVL.

This clonotype was picked up a small number of times. A much more abundant neighbour one base away suggests this may be a read error. The rearrangement links TRBV3-1 to TRBJ1-6; D perhaps matches TRBD1 (6 bases). Trimming took 2 bases from V and 2 from J, leaving 10 bases between them. Germline values: CDR1 LGHDT, CDR2 YNNKEL (reference sequence). The CDR3 contains 16 residues. As DNA, the CDR3 is TGTGCCAGCAGCCAAACAGGGAGCACCTATAATTCACCCCTCCACTTT. Its translation: CASSQTGSTYNSPLHF.

This clonotype was seen many times. The chain combines TRBV12-3 or TRBV12-4 with TRBJ1-3; 10 bases are shared with TRBD1. The CDR3 totals 19 residues. The V gene end was trimmed by 7 bases and the J gene end by 2 bases; junction bases not matched to a gene: 17. The CDR3 protein is CASNGGPTPDRGPGNTIYF. As DNA, the CDR3 is TGTGCCAGCAATGGAGGACCCACCCCTGACAGGGGGCCTGGAAACACCATATATTTT.

This clonotype was seen many times. The rearrangement joins TRBV6-2 or TRBV6-3 to TRBJ1-5, with 8 bases identical to TRBD1. CDR1 MNHEY and CDR2 SVGEGT come from the germline V gene. The CDR3 extends over 16 amino acids. J gave up 2 bases and V 2 bases, and 5 bases lay outside the gene matches. The CDR3 spells CASSYRTGFGNQPQHF. The CDR3 coding sequence is TGTGCCAGCAGTTACCGGACAGGGTTTGGCAATCAGCCCCAGCATTTT.

With respect to this clonotype: A much larger clone lies a single base off, so this may be a read error. The rearrangement joins TRBV11-2 to TRBJ2-7, with D uncertain. Germline CDR1 SGHAT, CDR2 FQNNGV. The CDR3 runs 15 residues. Trimming removed 5 bases at V and 4 bases at J, with 18 bases between. CDR3 sequence (DNA): TGTGCCAGCAGCCTCCATTCAGCTGGGCCGTACGAGCAGTACTTC. This sequence encodes CASSLHSAGPYEQYF.

In this sample, this clonotype turned up many times. This chain's CDR3 is CASSSSGGASVSTFGYTF. The CDR3 DNA is TGTGCCAGCAGTTCCTCAGGGGGCGCATCGGTTTCTACATTTGGCTACACCTTC. V gene TRBV27 combines with J gene TRBJ1-2, with 8 positions matching TRBD1. The CDR3 runs to 18 residues. From germline, CDR1 is MNHEY and CDR2 SMNVEV (reference sequence). J was trimmed by 7 bases and V by 4 bases; bases with no gene match: 20.

This clonotype was observed many times. The CDR3 region is CASSATPTNQNTEAFF. CDR3 nucleotides: TGTGCCAGCAGCGCAACCCCGACGAACCAGAACACTGAAGCTTTCTTT. V is TRBV5-5 and J is TRBJ1-1; the D is unclear. Trimming stripped 4 bases from V and 1 base from J, with 17 bases between. The germline CDR1 and CDR2 sequences are SGHKS and YYEKEE (reference sequence). The CDR3 sequence is 16 residues long.

The V and J genes are TRBV7-9 and TRBJ2-3; D gene unclear. V was clipped by 4 bases and J by 6 bases, with 8 bases between them. Per germline, CDR1 SEHNR and CDR2 FQNEAQ (reference sequence). This CDR3 has 12 residues. The CDR3 here is CASSWRSDTQYF. Here the CDR3 DNA reads TGTGCCAGCAGCTGGAGATCTGATACGCAGTATTTT.

This clonotype was counted only a few times. A junction end diverges from the germline sequence, so it may reflect a read error. This sequence joins TRBV12-3 or TRBV12-4 and TRBJ2-3; weak D call: TRBD1 (6 bases). With the DNA end fitting TRBJ1-5 better, the J assignment may be wrong. This CDR3 region has 16 residues. The CDR3 here is CASSPYRAVNLDTQHF. CDR3 sequence (DNA): TGTGCTAGCAGTCCCTACAGGGCCGTTAACCTAGATACGCAGCATTTT.

On this clonotype: A much larger clone lies a single base off, so this may be a read error. The V and J genes are TRBV2 and TRBJ2-7; 10 nucleotides line up with TRBD1. This CDR3 region has 14 residues. CDR1 SNHLY and CDR2 FYNNEI come from the germline V gene. Trimming cost V 5 bases and J 6 bases; bases outside gene matches: 7. CDR3 nucleotides: TGTGCCAGCAGTCCGGGACAGGGGAGGTGCGAGCAGTACTTC. Translated: CASSPGQGRCEQYF.

This clonotype was detected ten times or more. The CDR3 nucleotides are TGTGCCAGTAGTATCGGGACTAGAGGATTAGTGACCCAGTACTTC. It encodes CASSIGTRGLVTQYF. This chain joins TRBV19 and TRBJ2-5, with 8 bases identical to TRBD2. The V and J ends lost 3 bases and 7 bases, in that order; junction bases with no gene match: 10. CDR1 is LNHDA, CDR2 SQIVND, per germline (reference sequence). CDR3 length: 15 residues.

At least ten counts were recorded for this clonotype. The CDR3 sequence: CASSFGLLSSTDTQYF. The DNA for the CDR3 is TGCGCCAGCAGCTTCGGACTCTTATCTAGCACAGATACGCAGTATTTT. The chain combines TRBV5-1 with TRBJ2-3; D is possibly TRBD2 (5 bases). V dropped 2 bases and J dropped 0 bases, with 13 bases sitting between them. CDR3 length: 16 amino acids. Per germline, CDR1 SGHRS and CDR2 YFSETQ.